What follows are 15 T cell receptor beta chains derived from one specimen sequenced in a study of post-analysis software for immune sequencing data. Study-wide results and limits: TRBV segments more frequent in patients than in controls numbered a few and included TRBV5-6, TRBV5-1 and TRBV20-1.

Their cognate antigens are unknown. Incorporated into the TCR beta cDNA libraries were unique molecular identifiers, which served to reduce PCR and sequencing biases. TCRdb re-derived calls from the PCR reads in MiXCR, one entry per CDR3 protein. The table shows 740,000 or so distinct CDR3 sequences, with under 70% occurring only once. Sequencing used blood. The receptors come from a girl between 5 and 17 years old with multiple sclerosis.

V and J are TRBV4-2 and TRBJ2-1; 8 bases are a match to TRBD1. The germline CDR1 and CDR2 sequences are LGHNA and YNFKEQ. This CDR3 spans 15 amino acids. V gave up 4 bases and J gave up 3 bases; unmatched junction bases: 5. The CDR3 nucleotides are TGTGCCAGCAGCCGAGCGGACAGGGACTACAATGAGCAGTTCTTC. It specifies CASSRADRDYNEQFF.

J is TRBJ1-2 and V is TRBV16; D is ambiguous. The V end lost 2 bases, the J end lost 2 bases, and 9 bases lay between the germline ends. CDR3 size: 14 residues. CDR1 and CDR2 from the germline V gene are KGHSY and FQNENV. The CDR3 bases are TGTGCCAGCAGCCAAGACGGGAGGAACTATGGCTACACCTTC. This sequence encodes CASSQDGRNYGYTF.

The chain's CDR3 is CSVIGQGGDEQYF. CDR3 in DNA: TGCAGCGTGATAGGACAGGGCGGCGACGAGCAGTACTTC. This chain links TRBV29-1 with TRBJ2-7; TRBD1 agrees at 8 bases. With 6 bases clipped from V and 5 bases from J, the junction kept 9 bases outside the gene matches. The V gene's germline CDR1 is SQVTM and CDR2 ANQGSEA. The CDR3 covers 13 residues.

This clonotype turned up a few times. This chain links TRBV5-1 with TRBJ1-1; 7 nucleotides match TRBD1. CDR3 length: 16 residues. In germline, CDR1 is SGHRS, CDR2 YFSETQ. Trimming took 3 bases from V and 0 from J; bases not matched to a gene: 8. CDR3 nucleotide sequence: TGCGCCAGCAGCTCCAGACAGGGATCATTGAACACTGAAGCTTTCTTT. Its translation: CASSSRQGSLNTEAFF.

This sequence joins TRBV2 and TRBJ1-5, with a tentative D call TRBD1 (5 bases). This CDR3 comprises 15 residues. V shed 7 bases and J shed 3 bases, with 16 bases lying between them. In germline, CDR1 is SNHLY, CDR2 FYNNEI. CDR3 nucleotide sequence: TGTGCCAGCAAGCTTGGGGCAGACTACAATCAGCCCCAGCATTTT. Protein sequence: CASKLGADYNQPQHF.

The chain has TRBV5-1 and TRBJ2-5, with 8 bases identical to TRBD1. The J call is doubtful: the DNA matches TRBJ2-7 better. Germline loops: CDR1 SGHRS, CDR2 YFSETQ. This CDR3 is 14 amino acids long. The CDR3 loop reads CASSFGQGPSEQYF. CDR3 coding DNA: TGCGCCAGCAGCTTCGGACAGGGTCCCTCCGAGCAGTACTTC.

The chain couples TRBV11-3 to TRBJ2-1, with D perhaps matching TRBD1 or TRBD2 (5 bases each). The V gene lost 2 bases and the J gene lost 4 bases, with 12 bases spanning the gap. Germline-derived CDR1 and CDR2 are SGHNT and YENEEA. The CDR3 runs to 15 residues. CDR3 sequence (DNA): TGTGCCAGCAGCTTACCCGGGACGGCATACAATGAGCAGTTCTTC. Protein sequence: CASSLPGTAYNEQFF.

In this sample, this clonotype turned up a few times. J is TRBJ2-4 and V is TRBV20-1; 9 bases line up with TRBD2. The end of the DNA is better explained by TRBJ2-7, so the J call may be wrong. The CDR3 has 15 residues. Germline loops: CDR1 DFQATT, CDR2 SNEGSKA (reference sequence). CDR3 DNA sequence: TGCAGTGCTAGAGTCTTGACTAGCGGTCCCGACGAGCAGTACTTC. Amino acid sequence: CSARVLTSGPDEQYF.

This clonotype came up a few times. V usage is TRBV7-3 and J usage is TRBJ1-1, with a weak D call TRBD1 (5 bases). Between the trimmed V and J ends, which lost 4 bases and 3 bases, there was a span of 12 bases. The CDR3 consists of 14 residues. Germline CDR1 and CDR2: SGHTA and FQGTGA. The CDR3 sequence is CASSSRDGYTEAFF. CDR3 nucleotide sequence: TGTGCCAGCAGCTCCCGGGACGGCTACACTGAAGCTTTCTTT.

The chain joins TRBV5-1 to TRBJ2-5, with a tentative D call TRBD2 (7 bases). The CDR3 totals 19 residues. V was shortened by 4 bases and J by 1 base, with 26 bases between the two germline ends. Looked up from germline, CDR1 is SGHRS and CDR2 is YFSETQ. CDR3 nucleotides: TGCGCCAGCAGCCCCTATGGGGCGGGGGCTCCCCTCCTCCAAGAGACCCAGTACTTC. It translates to CASSPYGAGAPLLQETQYF.

This clonotype appeared once. Germline is not matched at one junction end, which may reflect a read error. The chain employs TRBV27 and TRBJ2-7, with a tentative D call TRBD2 (5 bases). Germline-derived CDR1 and CDR2 are MNHEY and SMNVEV (reference sequence). The CDR3 has 13 residues. CDR3 loop: CAGSPTWTHEQYF. CDR3 in DNA: TGTGCCGGCAGTCCCACCTGGACTCACGAGCAGTACTTC.

The rearrangement links TRBV7-9 to TRBJ2-6; D remains ambiguous. Trimming stripped 8 bases from V and 1 base from J, with 9 bases between. The CDR3 loop spans 14 amino acids. Per the germline V gene, CDR1 is SEHNR and CDR2 is FQNEAQ (reference sequence). Here the CDR3 DNA reads TGTGCCAGCGGCGTCGGATCTGGGGCCAACGTCCTGACTTTC. As protein: CASGVGSGANVLTF.

This clonotype was detected once. Sequence at one end of the junction differs from germline and may be a read error. This sequence joins TRBV11-2 and TRBJ2-3; D remains ambiguous. Germline-derived CDR1 and CDR2 are SGHAT and FQNNGV. This CDR3 comprises 15 residues. In DNA, the CDR3 is TGTGCCCGCAGCAAAAGGACGGTGAGCACAGATACGCAGTATTTT. Encoded protein: CARSKRTVSTDTQYF.

The chain couples TRBV20-1 to TRBJ2-1; D may be TRBD1 or TRBD2 (5 bases each). The length of the CDR3 is 13 residues. From germline, CDR1 is DFQATT and CDR2 SNEGSKA (reference sequence). The V end lost 6 bases, the J end lost 9 bases, and 18 bases lay between the germline ends. The CDR3 DNA reads TGCAGTGCCTTATGGGGGATAGGTGGTGAGCAGTTCTTC. As protein: CSALWGIGGEQFF.

The V call is TRBV5-1, the J call TRBJ2-7; 7 bases agree with TRBD1. V shed 3 bases and J 10 bases; nucleotides not matched to a gene: 7. Germline lookup yields CDR1 SGHRS and CDR2 YFSETQ. CDR3 length: 12 residues. CDR3 coding DNA: TGCGCCAGCAGCTCGGGACAGACCTTTCAGTACTTC. It is translated as CASSSGQTFQYF.